Many counts were recorded for the clone carrying this T cell receptor (beta chain). Its antigen is currently unknown. A much larger clone is a single base away; this may be a read error. Germline V gene sequence: CDR1 SNHLY, CDR2 FYNNEI. The length of the CDR3 is 16 residues. The entry originates in a study of T cells in Graves' hyperthyroidism and ophthalmopathy. Turning to the study itself: At initial diagnosis, before any treatment had begun, peripheral blood was obtained. Findings and limits, study-wide: Median prediction lead before ophthalmopathy onset was about 6.3 months with the model. Blood also held most thyroid clonotypes expanded beyond 0.001.

What was amplified from RNA transcripts were TCR beta CDR3 regions. The TCR CDR3 first-round RT-PCR relied on the HTBI primer set. TCRdb re-called the multiplex PCR reads through MiXCR, storing one row per CDR3 protein. The table lists more than 95,000 distinct CDR3 sequences, about half of them singletons, with roughly 26% in the top ten. For Graves' hyperthyroidism to be stable, ophthalmopathy could not progress within 18 months. The rearrangement joins TRBV2 to TRBJ2-1; 10 bases match TRBD2. What was sequenced was blood. The sequence derives from a middle-aged man with Graves' hyperthyroidism. DNA of the CDR3: TGTGCCAGCAGTGCATTAGCGGGAGGTGGCAACAATGAGCGGTTCTTC. Its translation is CASSALAGGGNNERFF. Combining the CDR3 with reference TRBV2 and TRBJ2-1 gives the whole variable domain EPEVTQTPSHQVTQMGQEVILRCVPISNHLYFYWYRQILGQKVEFLVSFYNNEISEKSEIFDDQFSVERPDGSNFTLKIRSTKLEDSAMYFCASSALAGGGNNERFFGPGTRLTVL.